What follows are 27 T cell receptor beta chains derived from one specimen sequenced in a study of blood T cell repertoires in COVID-19 (dated by TCRdb to about 2020). Library prep was done by the immunoSEQ multiplex PCR assay. TCRdb's version of the immuneACCESS table is confined to in-frame rearrangements and falls short of the full clone set. An unresolved V gene accounts for under half of the shortfall where checked; the remainder is of unknown origin. For this sample the table gives 65,000 to 80,000 clones, of which 80% to 90% were detected only once. The ten largest account for under 6.5% of the sample. The specimen was peripheral blood. The receptors derive from a man in his fifties with active COVID-19.

The genes are TRBV4-3 and TRBJ2-1; the match to TRBD2 covers 12 bases. Germline V gene data show CDR1 as LGHNA and CDR2 as YSLEER. Trimming at V came to 1 base and at J to 8 bases, leaving 9 bases not matched to a gene. The CDR3 length is 17 residues. For the CDR3, the DNA is TGCGCCAGCAGCCAAGCAACTCTAGCGGGGGGGCTCGATGAGCAGTTCTTC. Encoded protein: CASSQATLAGGLDEQFF.

The J gene is TRBJ1-3, the V gene TRBV28; 11 bases agree with TRBD1. Germline V gives CDR1 MDHEN, CDR2 SYDVKM. Trimming removed 3 bases from V and 4 bases from J; junction bases left unmatched: 8. This CDR3 region has 17 residues. CDR3 amino acids: CASSFPGQGAGGNTIYF. CDR3 bases: TGTGCCAGCAGTTTCCCAGGACAGGGGGCGGGAGGAAACACCATATATTTT.

This clone was detected a few times. The chain carries TRBV6-2 or TRBV6-3 and TRBJ2-6, with D possibly matching TRBD1 (5 bases). Per germline, CDR1 MNHEY and CDR2 SVGEGT. V was trimmed by 6 bases and J by 4 bases, leaving 13 bases between them. The CDR3 is made up of 15 amino acids. The CDR3 DNA reads as TGTGCCAGCAGCGAGACAGTCGTAGGGGCCAACGTCCTGACTTTC. Encoded protein: CASSETVVGANVLTF.

The V and J genes are TRBV5-1 and TRBJ1-2, with D perhaps TRBD1 (5 bases). The CDR3 has 14 amino acids. Germline loops: CDR1 SGHRS, CDR2 YFSETQ. Deletions cut 0 bases from V and 8 bases from J, with 14 bases between. The CDR3 reads CASSLEGRGAGYTF. CDR3 bases: TGCGCCAGCAGCTTGGAGGGCCGCGGGGCCGGCTACACCTTC.

This chain connects TRBV6-1 to TRBJ1-6, with 7 bases matching TRBD1. Germline V gene data show CDR1 as MNHNS and CDR2 as SASEGT. The J segment lost 8 bases and the V segment lost 4 bases, leaving 14 bases of the junction unmatched. This CDR3 is 17 amino acids long. The CDR3 here is CASSGRTGVLYYSPLHF. The CDR3 DNA reads as TGTGCCAGCAGTGGGAGGACAGGCGTCCTTTATTATTCACCCCTCCACTTT.

Only one count was recorded for this clone. The rearrangement joins TRBV7-2 to TRBJ2-7; D remains ambiguous. The CDR3 is 11 residues long. Germline loops: CDR1 SGHTA, CDR2 FQGNSA. V lost 5 bases and J 6 bases, leaving 8 bases between the germline ends. CDR3 coding DNA: TGTGCCAGCAGCCTCCAGTTCGAGCAGTACTTC. Translated: CASSLQFEQYF.

V usage is TRBV15 and J usage is TRBJ2-2, with 11 bases identical to TRBD2. The V and J ends lost 3 bases and 8 bases, in that order; junction bases with no gene match: 14. This CDR3 spans 18 amino acids. The germline gives CDR1 LNHNV, CDR2 YYDKDF (reference sequence). The CDR3 region is CATSSTLYRTSGSGELFF. CDR3 nucleotide sequence: TGTGCCACCAGCAGCACCCTCTACCGGACTAGCGGGTCTGGGGAGCTGTTTTTT.

This rearrangement joins TRBV2 to TRBJ2-1; D is possibly TRBD2 (6 bases). Trimming stripped 4 bases from V and 5 bases from J, with 9 bases between. Germline lookup yields CDR1 SNHLY and CDR2 FYNNEI. CDR3 size: 13 residues. The CDR3 here is CASSVGGNNEQFF. CDR3 DNA sequence: TGTGCCAGCAGTGTGGGGGGAAACAATGAGCAGTTCTTC.

V gene TRBV7-2 combines with J gene TRBJ2-2, with TRBD2 matching 9 bases. CDR3 length: 18 residues. Germline CDR1 SGHTA, CDR2 FQGNSA. Trimming removed 1 base from V and 0 bases from J; junction bases left unmatched: 6. The DNA of the CDR3 is TGTGCCAGCAGCTTAGTAGGGCTAGCGGGGTCGAACACCGGGGAGCTGTTTTTT. Protein: CASSLVGLAGSNTGELFF. Supplemented by reference TRBV7-2 and TRBJ2-2, the full variable domain reads GAGVSQSPSNKVTEKGKDVELRCDPISGHTALYWYRQSLGQGLEFLIYFQGNSAPDKSGLPSDRFSAERTGGSVSTLTIQRTQQEDSAVYLCASSLVGLAGSNTGELFFGEGSRLTVL.

This clone was detected only once. The gene calls are TRBV29-1 and TRBJ2-5, with 7 bases matching TRBD2. Trimming removed 5 bases from V and 4 bases from J; junction bases left unmatched: 10. The CDR3 covers 14 residues. Germline assignment: CDR1 SQVTM and CDR2 ANQGSEA. CDR3 in amino acids: CSVKSWGRGETQYF. Written as DNA, the CDR3 is TGCAGCGTTAAAAGTTGGGGGAGGGGAGAGACCCAGTACTTC.

A single count supports this clone. V is TRBV10-3 and J is TRBJ1-1; 8 bases map to TRBD1. V was clipped by 2 bases and J by 1 base; unmatched bases: 0. Per the germline V gene, CDR1 is ENHRY and CDR2 is SYGVKD. This CDR3 has 14 amino acids. The CDR3 DNA follows: TGTGCCATCAGTGAGGGACAGGGGAACACTGAAGCTTTCTTT. It translates to CAISEGQGNTEAFF.

The rearrangement joins TRBV4-1 to TRBJ2-3, with TRBD2 matching 7 bases. V dropped 8 bases and J dropped 0; count of bases not matched to a gene: 5. The germline V gene has CDR1 MGHRA and CDR2 YSYEKL. This CDR3 region has 14 residues. The CDR3 region has the DNA TGCGCCAGCGGTTCTAGCGGAAGCACAGATACGCAGTATTTT. Translation: CASGSSGSTDTQYF.

The J gene is TRBJ2-3, the V gene TRBV19; 8 bases are shared with TRBD2. The trim removed 3 bases at V and 2 bases at J, leaving 4 bases unmatched. Germline V gene lookup returns CDR1 LNHDA and CDR2 SQIVND (reference sequence). The CDR3 runs 15 residues. The CDR3 DNA reads TGTGCCAGTAGTATTAAGCGGGGGATCACAGATACGCAGTATTTT. Translation: CASSIKRGITDTQYF.

The genes are TRBV13 and TRBJ2-3; possible D gene TRBD2, 6 bases. The CDR3 length is 13 residues. From germline, CDR1 is PRHDT and CDR2 FYEKMQ (reference sequence). Trimming took 4 bases from V and 6 from J, leaving 11 bases between them. This chain's CDR3 is CASSSRRVDTQYF. The CDR3 DNA sequence: TGTGCCAGCAGCTCTAGGAGGGTGGATACGCAGTATTTT.

The chain joins TRBV19 to TRBJ1-2, with TRBD1 matching 10 bases. CDR3 length: 14 residues. The germline V gene encodes CDR1 LNHDA and CDR2 SQIVND (reference sequence). J gave up 2 bases and V 7 bases, and 4 bases lay outside the gene matches. The CDR3 DNA follows: TGTGCCAGTAAAAGACAGGGGGCAAACTATGGCTACACCTTC. As protein: CASKRQGANYGYTF.

Here the CDR3 reads CASSLVGDGNTIYF. CDR3 sequence (DNA): TGCGCCAGCAGCTTGGTAGGGGATGGAAACACCATATATTTT. This chain joins TRBV5-1 and TRBJ1-3; possible D gene TRBD1, 5 bases. Germline V gene sequence: CDR1 SGHRS, CDR2 YFSETQ. CDR3 length: 14 amino acids. V lost 0 bases and J lost 3, with 7 bases in between.

V is TRBV4-3 and J is TRBJ2-3; 15 bases are a match to TRBD2. The CDR3 totals 20 residues. Germline loops: CDR1 LGHNA, CDR2 YSLEER. Trimming cost V 2 bases and J 1 base; bases outside gene matches: 10. The CDR3 coding sequence is TGCGCCAGCAGCCAATACCCAGGACTAGCGGGGGGGCAAGGCACAGATACGCAGTATTTT. It is translated as CASSQYPGLAGGQGTDTQYF.

CDR3: CASSNRGHETQYF. For the CDR3, the DNA is TGTGCCAGCAGCAACAGGGGGCACGAGACCCAGTACTTC. This rearrangement joins TRBV11-1 to TRBJ2-5; the match to TRBD1 covers 9 bases. This CDR3 is 13 amino acids long. In germline, CDR1 is SGHAT, CDR2 FQDESV (reference sequence). V shed 5 bases, J shed 5 bases, and the junction held 3 bases outside the gene matches.

The chain uses TRBV5-1 and TRBJ2-7; tentatively, D is TRBD2 (7 bases). The CDR3 has 15 amino acids. The germline V gene has CDR1 SGHRS and CDR2 YFSETQ. V shed 1 base and J shed 3 bases, with 14 bases lying between them. The CDR3 nucleotides read TGCGCCAGCAGCTTGATCGGGGGGCAGAACTACGAGCAGTACTTC. Its translation is CASSLIGGQNYEQYF.

This chain joins TRBV28 and TRBJ1-6; D is perhaps TRBD1 (6 bases). V dropped 5 bases and J dropped 8 bases, with 19 bases sitting between them. The germline V gene has CDR1 MDHEN and CDR2 SYDVKM. The CDR3 is 16 residues long. In nucleotides, the CDR3 is TGTGCCAGCAGTCTGCACTACAGGGCCGGGCATTCACCCCTCCACTTT. Encoded protein: CASSLHYRAGHSPLHF.

This chain uses TRBV5-6 with TRBJ2-3; TRBD2 matches 15 bases. CDR1 is SGHDT and CDR2 is YYEEEE in the germline V gene. Losses at the gene ends were 2 bases for V and 3 bases for J; bases not matched to a gene: 1. The CDR3 has 16 amino acids. This chain's CDR3 is CASSFGLAGGTDTQYF. As DNA, the CDR3 is TGTGCCAGCAGCTTCGGACTAGCGGGGGGGACAGATACGCAGTATTTT.

The chain links TRBV5-1 to TRBJ2-1; D might be TRBD2 (5 bases). The germline V and J ends were trimmed by 4 bases and 0 bases, with 11 bases remaining between them. The CDR3 length is 15 residues. In germline, CDR1 is SGHRS, CDR2 YFSETQ. The CDR3, as DNA: TGCGCCAGCAGCCCGGAGGCGGTCTCCTACAATGAGCAGTTCTTC. Residues: CASSPEAVSYNEQFF.

The CDR3 is CASSATSVRNEQFF. Written as DNA, the CDR3 is TGTGCCAGCAGCGCGACTAGTGTGCGTAATGAGCAGTTCTTC. The chain combines TRBV2 with TRBJ2-1; tentatively, D is TRBD2 (6 bases). The V gene lost 6 bases and the J gene lost 7 bases, with 16 bases spanning the gap. The germline V gene encodes CDR1 SNHLY and CDR2 FYNNEI. The CDR3 loop spans 14 amino acids.

This sequence joins TRBV24-1 and TRBJ2-5; 10 bases line up with TRBD2. The CDR3 extends over 16 amino acids. V shed 4 bases, J shed 2 bases, and the junction held 6 bases outside the gene matches. Looked up from germline, CDR1 is KGHDR and CDR2 is SFDVKD. Here the CDR3 reads CATSEVAGGRQETQYF. CDR3 in DNA: TGTGCCACCAGTGAGGTAGCGGGAGGTCGACAAGAGACCCAGTACTTC.

This chain joins TRBV5-4 and TRBJ2-5, with D uncertain. There are 12 residues in the CDR3. Germline loops: CDR1 SGHNT, CDR2 YYREEE (reference sequence). V dropped 4 bases and J dropped 5 bases, with 9 bases sitting between them. The CDR3, as DNA: TGTGCCAGCAGCGCTCCCGGTGAGACCCAGTACTTC. Its translation: CASSAPGETQYF.

The chain is built from TRBV9 and TRBJ1-4; 12 bases match TRBD1. Germline trimming cut 7 bases from V and 3 bases from J; bases unmatched to any gene: 13. The CDR3 is 18 residues long. Germline V lookup: CDR1 SGDLS, CDR2 YYNGEE. The CDR3 is CASAEGRDRGQSNEKLFF. The CDR3 bases are TGTGCCAGCGCGGAAGGAAGGGACAGGGGGCAGTCTAATGAAAAACTGTTTTTT.

The V gene is TRBV19, the J gene TRBJ2-1, with D possibly TRBD2 on 5 matching bases. CDR3 length equals 12 residues. Germline-derived CDR1 and CDR2 are LNHDA and SQIVND (reference sequence). The germline V and J ends were trimmed by 9 bases and 4 bases, with 10 bases remaining between them. The CDR3 DNA reads TGTGCCAGCGGACTTGTTTACAATGAGCAGTTCTTC. This codes for CASGLVYNEQFF.